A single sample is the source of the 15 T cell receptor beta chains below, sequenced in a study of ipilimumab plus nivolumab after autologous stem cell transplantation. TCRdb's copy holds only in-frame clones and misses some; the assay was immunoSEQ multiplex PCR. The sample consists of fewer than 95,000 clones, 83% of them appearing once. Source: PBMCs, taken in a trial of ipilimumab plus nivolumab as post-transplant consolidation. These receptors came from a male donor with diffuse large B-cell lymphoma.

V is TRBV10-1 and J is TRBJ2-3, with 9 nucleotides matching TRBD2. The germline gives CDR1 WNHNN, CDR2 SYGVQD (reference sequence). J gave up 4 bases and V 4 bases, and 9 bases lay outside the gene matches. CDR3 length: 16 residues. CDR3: CASSGGGLAFADTQYF. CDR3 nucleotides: TGCGCCAGCAGTGGAGGAGGACTAGCGTTCGCAGATACGCAGTATTTT.

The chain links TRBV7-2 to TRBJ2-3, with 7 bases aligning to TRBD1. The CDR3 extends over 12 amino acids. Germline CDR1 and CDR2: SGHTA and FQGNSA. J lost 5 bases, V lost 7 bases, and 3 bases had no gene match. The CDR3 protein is CASKGAVDTQYF. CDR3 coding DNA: TGTGCCAGCAAGGGGGCCGTAGATACGCAGTATTTT.

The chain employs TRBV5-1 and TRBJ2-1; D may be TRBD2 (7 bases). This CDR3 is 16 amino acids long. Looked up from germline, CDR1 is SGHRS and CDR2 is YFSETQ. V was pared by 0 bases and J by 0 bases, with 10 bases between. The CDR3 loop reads CASSLVGGASYNEQFF. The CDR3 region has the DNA TGCGCCAGCAGCTTGGTAGGGGGGGCCTCCTACAATGAGCAGTTCTTC.

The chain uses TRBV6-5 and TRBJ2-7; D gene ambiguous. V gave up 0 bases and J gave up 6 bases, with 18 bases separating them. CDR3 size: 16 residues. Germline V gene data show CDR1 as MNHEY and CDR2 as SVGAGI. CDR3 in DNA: TGTGCCAGCAGTTACTCCGAATCCTCGACTTCGTTCGAGCAGTACTTC. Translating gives CASSYSESSTSFEQYF.

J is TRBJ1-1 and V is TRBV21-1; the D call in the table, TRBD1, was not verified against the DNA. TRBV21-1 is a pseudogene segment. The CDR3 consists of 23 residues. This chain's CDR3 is CASSKRTPGTGGSDVFMNTEAFF. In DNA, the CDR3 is TGTGCCAGCAGCAAAAGGACCCCCGGGACAGGGGGCTCCGACGTGTTCATGAACACTGAAGCTTTCTTT.

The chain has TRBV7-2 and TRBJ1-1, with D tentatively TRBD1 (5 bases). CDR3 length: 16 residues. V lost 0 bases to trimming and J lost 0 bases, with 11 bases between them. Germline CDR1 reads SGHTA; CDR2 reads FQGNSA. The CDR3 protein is CASSLALGQVNTEAFF. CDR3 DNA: TGTGCCAGCAGCTTAGCGCTGGGGCAGGTGAACACTGAAGCTTTCTTT.

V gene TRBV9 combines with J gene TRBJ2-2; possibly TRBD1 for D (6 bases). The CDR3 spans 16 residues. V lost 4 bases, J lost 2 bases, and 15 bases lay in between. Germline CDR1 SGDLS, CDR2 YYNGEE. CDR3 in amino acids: CASSPNGGRNTGELFF. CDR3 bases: TGTGCCAGCAGCCCAAATGGGGGCCGAAACACCGGGGAGCTGTTTTTT.

The CDR3 region is CASSLYGGGVAQETQYF. The CDR3 nucleotides are TGCGCCAGCAGCTTGTATGGCGGGGGGGTAGCCCAAGAGACCCAGTACTTC. The chain joins TRBV5-1 to TRBJ2-5, with TRBD2 identical over 9 bases. The germline CDR1 and CDR2 sequences are SGHRS and YFSETQ. The CDR3 consists of 17 residues. Losses at the gene ends were 1 base for V and 1 base for J; bases not matched to a gene: 8.

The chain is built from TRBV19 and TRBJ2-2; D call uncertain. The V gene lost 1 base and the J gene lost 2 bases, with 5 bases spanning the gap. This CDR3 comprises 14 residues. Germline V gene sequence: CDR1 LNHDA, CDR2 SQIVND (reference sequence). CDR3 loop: CASSIGGNTGELFF. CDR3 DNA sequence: TGTGCCAGTAGTATAGGAGGAAACACCGGGGAGCTGTTTTTT.

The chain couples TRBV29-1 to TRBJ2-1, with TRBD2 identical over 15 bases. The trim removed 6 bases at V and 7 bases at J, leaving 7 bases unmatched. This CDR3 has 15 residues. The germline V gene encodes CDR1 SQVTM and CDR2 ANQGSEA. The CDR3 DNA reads TGCAGCGTGAGGACTAGCGGGGGGGCCATAAATGAGCAGTTCTTC. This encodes CSVRTSGGAINEQFF.

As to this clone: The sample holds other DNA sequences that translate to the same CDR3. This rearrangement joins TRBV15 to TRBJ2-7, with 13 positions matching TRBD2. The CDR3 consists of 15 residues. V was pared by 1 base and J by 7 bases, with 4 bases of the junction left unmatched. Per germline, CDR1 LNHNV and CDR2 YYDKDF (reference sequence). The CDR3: CATSRVGTSGDEQYF. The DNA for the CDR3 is TGTGCCACCAGCAGAGTAGGGACTAGCGGGGATGAGCAGTACTTC.

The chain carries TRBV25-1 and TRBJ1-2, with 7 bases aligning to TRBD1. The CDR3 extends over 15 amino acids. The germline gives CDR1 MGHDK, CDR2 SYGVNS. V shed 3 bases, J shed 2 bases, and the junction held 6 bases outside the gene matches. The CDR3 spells CASSDPTGANYGYTF. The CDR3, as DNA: TGTGCCAGCAGTGACCCCACAGGGGCCAACTATGGCTACACCTTC.

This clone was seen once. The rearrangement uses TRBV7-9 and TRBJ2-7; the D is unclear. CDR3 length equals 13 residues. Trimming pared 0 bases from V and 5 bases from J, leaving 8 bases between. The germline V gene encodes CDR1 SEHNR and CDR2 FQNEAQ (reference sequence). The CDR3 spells CASSLAPGDEQYF. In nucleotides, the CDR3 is TGTGCCAGCAGCTTAGCCCCTGGCGACGAGCAGTACTTC.

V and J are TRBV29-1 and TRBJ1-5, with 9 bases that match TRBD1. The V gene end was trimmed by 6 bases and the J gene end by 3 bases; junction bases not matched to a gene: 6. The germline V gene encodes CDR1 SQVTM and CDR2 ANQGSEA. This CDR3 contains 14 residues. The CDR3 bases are TGCAGCGTCGGACAGGGGTCGATCAATCAGCCCCAGCATTTT. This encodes CSVGQGSINQPQHF.

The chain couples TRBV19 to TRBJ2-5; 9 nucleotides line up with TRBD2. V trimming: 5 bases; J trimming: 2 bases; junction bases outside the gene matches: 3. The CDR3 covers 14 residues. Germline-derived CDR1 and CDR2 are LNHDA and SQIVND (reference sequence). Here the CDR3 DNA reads TGTGCCAGTAGTCAGCGGGGGGTTCAAGAGACCCAGTACTTC. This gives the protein CASSQRGVQETQYF.